A single sample gave rise to the 8 T cell receptor beta chains below, sequenced in a study of siplizumab effects on memory and regulatory T cells. The table came from immunoSEQ multiplex PCR; TCRdb's copy has only in-frame clones and leaves some out. Here the sample spans about 63,000 clones, 70% to 90% being singletons. Sequencing was done on a sample of memory CD4+ T cells sorted from blood. The source is a human donor in good health.

On this clone itself: The sample contains more than one DNA sequence encoding this CDR3. V usage is TRBV7-6 and J usage is TRBJ2-7, with D possibly TRBD1 on 6 matching bases. CDR3 length: 14 residues. The V and J ends lost 5 bases and 5 bases respectively, with 16 bases between them. Per germline, CDR1 SGHVS and CDR2 FNYEAQ. CDR3 in amino acids: CASSPRSGAHEQYF. CDR3 DNA sequence: TGTGCCAGCAGCCCTCGGTCAGGGGCCCACGAGCAGTACTTC.

This clone was detected a few times. This chain links TRBV5-6 with TRBJ2-3, with D perhaps TRBD2 (5 bases). V lost 2 bases and J lost 3, with 13 bases in between. Per the germline V gene, CDR1 is SGHDT and CDR2 is YYEEEE. The CDR3 totals 15 residues. CDR3 DNA sequence: TGTGCCAGCAGCTTCGTGGGAGTTAAGACAGATACGCAGTATTTT. It yields the protein CASSFVGVKTDTQYF.

This clone was recorded only once. The genes are TRBV4-1 and TRBJ2-1; 7 bases are shared with TRBD2. Germline trimming cut 1 base from V and 6 bases from J; bases unmatched to any gene: 21. Germline lookup yields CDR1 MGHRA and CDR2 YSYEKL. CDR3 length: 20 amino acids. CDR3 region: CASSQVAPVTSLTEGNEQFF. The CDR3 region has the DNA TGCGCCAGCAGCCAAGTGGCTCCGGTGACTAGCCTGACTGAGGGCAATGAGCAGTTCTTC.

The chain employs TRBV19 and TRBJ2-3, with 8 bases aligning to TRBD2. The CDR3 is 15 amino acids. With 9 bases clipped from V and 0 bases from J, the junction kept 8 bases outside the gene matches. The germline V gene encodes CDR1 LNHDA and CDR2 SQIVND (reference sequence). The CDR3 reads CASRTGGASTDTQYF. The CDR3 DNA reads as TGTGCCAGCCGAACCGGGGGGGCCAGCACAGATACGCAGTATTTT. Based on the CDR3 plus reference TRBV19 and TRBJ2-3, the full variable domain is DGGITQSPKYLFRKEGQNVTLSCEQNLNHDAMYWYRQDPGQGLRLIYYSQIVNDFQKGDIAEGYSVSREKKESFPLTVTSAQKNPTAFYLCASRTGGASTDTQYFGPGTRLTVL.

This clone was seen just once. The V call is TRBV27, the J call TRBJ2-2; no definite D call. Trimming shortened V by 0 bases and J by 2 bases, and 7 bases separated the two germline ends. This CDR3 spans 15 amino acids. CDR1 and CDR2 (germline): MNHEY, SMNVEV (reference sequence). This CDR3 is CASSLSSSNTGELFF. CDR3 bases: TGTGCCAGCAGTTTATCGAGCTCCAACACCGGGGAGCTGTTTTTT.

This clone was counted once. This sequence joins TRBV27 and TRBJ2-1; 12 bases align to TRBD2. This CDR3 is 21 amino acids long. Germline CDR1 is MNHEY and CDR2 is SMNVEV (reference sequence). V dropped 0 bases and J dropped 6; count of bases not matched to a gene: 18. The CDR3 reads CASSLSKSLAGGPGRSNEQFF. CDR3 bases: TGTGCCAGCAGTTTATCGAAGTCTCTAGCGGGAGGGCCTGGGCGATCCAATGAGCAGTTCTTC.

This rearrangement joins TRBV6-1 to TRBJ2-1; TRBD2 matches 9 bases. CDR3 length equals 15 residues. Trimming at V came to 7 bases and at J to 4 bases, leaving 8 bases not matched to a gene. The germline gives CDR1 MNHNS, CDR2 SASEGT. In nucleotides, the CDR3 is TGTGCCAGCACCGAGGCGAGCGGGGGGTACAATGAGCAGTTCTTC. Its translation is CASTEASGGYNEQFF.

This clone turned up a few times. The chain carries TRBV29-1 and TRBJ2-3; tentatively, D is TRBD2 (5 bases). CDR3 size: 13 residues. The V gene lost 1 base and the J gene lost 9 bases, with 14 bases spanning the gap. Germline assignment: CDR1 SQVTM and CDR2 ANQGSEA. CDR3 amino acids: CSVEGSASRTQYF. DNA of the CDR3: TGCAGCGTTGAAGGTTCGGCTAGCAGAACGCAGTATTTT.